The present TCR beta chain was sequenced within a study of blood T cell repertoires in COVID-19. Libraries were prepared by immunoSEQ multiplex PCR; TCRdb keeps only in-frame clonotypes and omits some of them. This sample yields approximately 400,000 clones, of which about 80% are seen a single time; 0.85% to 1.3% belongs to the top ten. CDR1 SQVTM and CDR2 ANQGSEA come from the germline V gene. The CDR3 runs 13 residues. The V end was cut by 8 bases, the J end by 5 bases, with 18 bases between. The clonotype was recovered from a human donor with acute or convalescent COVID-19. The donor label of this sample is uncertain. The J gene is TRBJ2-5, the V gene TRBV29-1; D not resolved. Sequencing was performed on peripheral blood. Here the CDR3 reads CSSAGASAETQYF. CDR3 sequence (DNA): TGCAGCTCCGCCGGAGCGTCCGCGGAGACCCAGTACTTC. Full variable domain (remainder filled in from reference TRBV29-1 and TRBJ2-5): SAVISQKPSRDICQRGTSLTIQCQVDSQVTMMFWYRQQPGQSLTLIATANQGSEATYESGFVIDKFPISRPNLTFSTLTVSNMSPEDSSIYLCSSAGASAETQYFGPGTRLLVL.